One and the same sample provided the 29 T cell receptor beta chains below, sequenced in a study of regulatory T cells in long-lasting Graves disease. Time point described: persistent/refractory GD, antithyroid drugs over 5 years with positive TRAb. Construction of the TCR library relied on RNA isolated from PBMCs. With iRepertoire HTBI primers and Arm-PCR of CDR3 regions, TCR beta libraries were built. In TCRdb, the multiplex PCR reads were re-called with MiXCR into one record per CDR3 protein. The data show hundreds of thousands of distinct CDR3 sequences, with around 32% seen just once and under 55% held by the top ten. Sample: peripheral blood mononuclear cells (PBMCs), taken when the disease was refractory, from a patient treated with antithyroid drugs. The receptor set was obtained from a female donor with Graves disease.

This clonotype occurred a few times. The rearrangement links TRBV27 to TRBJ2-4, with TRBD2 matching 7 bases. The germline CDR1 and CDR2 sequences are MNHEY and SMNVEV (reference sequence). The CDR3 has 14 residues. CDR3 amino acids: CASARGGRANIQYF. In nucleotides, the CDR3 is TGTGCAAGCGCACGTGGCGGGAGAGCAAACATTCAGTACTTC.

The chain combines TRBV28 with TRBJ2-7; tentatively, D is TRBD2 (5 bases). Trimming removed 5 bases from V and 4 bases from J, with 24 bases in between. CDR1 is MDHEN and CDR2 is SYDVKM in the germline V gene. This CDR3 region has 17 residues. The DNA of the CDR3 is TGTGCCAGCAGTCTAGGCCGCACGGGGTTCCAACCTTACGAGCAGTACTTC. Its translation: CASSLGRTGFQPYEQYF.

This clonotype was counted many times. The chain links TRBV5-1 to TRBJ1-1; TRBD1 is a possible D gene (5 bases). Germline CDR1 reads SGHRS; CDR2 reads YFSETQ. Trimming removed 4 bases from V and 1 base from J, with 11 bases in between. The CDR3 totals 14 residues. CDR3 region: CASSVDGQNTEAFF. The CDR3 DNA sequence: TGCGCCAGCAGCGTTGACGGACAGAACACTGAAGCTTTCTTT.

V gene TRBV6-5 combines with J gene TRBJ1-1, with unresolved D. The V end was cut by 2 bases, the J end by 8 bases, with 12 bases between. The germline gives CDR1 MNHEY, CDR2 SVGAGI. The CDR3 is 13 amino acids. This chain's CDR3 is CASSYGGPPEAFF. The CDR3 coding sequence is TGTGCCAGCAGTTACGGCGGACCGCCAGAAGCTTTCTTT.

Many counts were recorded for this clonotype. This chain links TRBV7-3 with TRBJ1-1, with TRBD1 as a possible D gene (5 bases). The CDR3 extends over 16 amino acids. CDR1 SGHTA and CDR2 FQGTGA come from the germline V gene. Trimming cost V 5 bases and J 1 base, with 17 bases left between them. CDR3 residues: CASSPRDVSGNTEAFF. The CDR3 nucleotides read TGTGCCAGCAGCCCAAGGGACGTCAGCGGGAACACTGAAGCTTTCTTT.

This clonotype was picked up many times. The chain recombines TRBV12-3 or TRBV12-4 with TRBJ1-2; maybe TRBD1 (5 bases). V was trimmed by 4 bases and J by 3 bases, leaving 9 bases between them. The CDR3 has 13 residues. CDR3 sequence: CASSSGRDYGYTF. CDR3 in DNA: TGTGCCAGCAGTTCGGGACGGGACTATGGCTACACCTTC.

CDR3 nucleotide sequence: TGTGCCAGCAGCCCTTGGACAGGGGCCTTGGCCCTCCACTTT. This encodes CASSPWTGALALHF. This chain joins TRBV7-9 and TRBJ1-6; 9 positions match TRBD1. Germline CDR1 SEHNR, CDR2 FQNEAQ (reference sequence). The CDR3 runs to 14 residues. Trimming removed 5 bases from V and 14 bases from J; junction bases left unmatched: 10. The whole variable domain, remainder taken from reference TRBV7-9 and TRBJ1-6, is DTGVSQNPRHKITKRGQNVTFRCDPISEHNRLYWYRQTLGQGPEFLTYFQNEAQLEKSRLLSDRFSAERPKGSFSTLEIQRTEQGDSAMYLCASSPWTGALALHFGNGTRLTVT.

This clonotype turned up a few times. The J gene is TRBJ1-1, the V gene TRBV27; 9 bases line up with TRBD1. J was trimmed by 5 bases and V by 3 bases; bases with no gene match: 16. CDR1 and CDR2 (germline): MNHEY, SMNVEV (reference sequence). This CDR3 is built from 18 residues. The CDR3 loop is CASSFRNPGQGSWTEAFF. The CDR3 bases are TGTGCCAGCAGTTTCCGGAACCCGGGACAGGGATCTTGGACTGAAGCTTTCTTT.

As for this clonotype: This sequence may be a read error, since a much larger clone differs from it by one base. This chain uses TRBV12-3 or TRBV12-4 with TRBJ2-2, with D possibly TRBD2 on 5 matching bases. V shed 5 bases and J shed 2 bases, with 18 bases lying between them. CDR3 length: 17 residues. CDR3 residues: CASSAHGFEGNTGELFF. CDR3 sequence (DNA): TGTGCCAGCAGTGCCCACGGTTTTGAGGGTAACACCGGGGAGCTGTTTTTT.

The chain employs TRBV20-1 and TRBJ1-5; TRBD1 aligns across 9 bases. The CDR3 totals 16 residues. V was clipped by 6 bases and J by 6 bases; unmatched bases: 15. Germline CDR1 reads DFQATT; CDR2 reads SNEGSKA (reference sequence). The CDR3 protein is CSANPHPGQGSQPQHF. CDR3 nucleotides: TGCAGTGCAAACCCACATCCCGGACAGGGGAGTCAGCCCCAGCATTTT.

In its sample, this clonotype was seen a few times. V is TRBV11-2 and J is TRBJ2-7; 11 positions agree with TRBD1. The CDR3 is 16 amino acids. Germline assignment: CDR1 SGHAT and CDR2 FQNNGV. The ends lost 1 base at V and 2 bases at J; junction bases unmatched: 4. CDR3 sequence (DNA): TGTGCCAGCAGCTTAGGGGACAGGGGGGCGCCCTACGAGCAGTACTTC. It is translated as CASSLGDRGAPYEQYF.

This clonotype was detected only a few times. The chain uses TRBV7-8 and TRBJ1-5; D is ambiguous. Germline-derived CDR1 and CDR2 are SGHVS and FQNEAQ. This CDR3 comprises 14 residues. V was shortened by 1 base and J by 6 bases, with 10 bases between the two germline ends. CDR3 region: CASSLGGVLQPQHF. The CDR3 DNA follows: TGTGCCAGCAGCTTAGGTGGGGTACTTCAGCCCCAGCATTTT.

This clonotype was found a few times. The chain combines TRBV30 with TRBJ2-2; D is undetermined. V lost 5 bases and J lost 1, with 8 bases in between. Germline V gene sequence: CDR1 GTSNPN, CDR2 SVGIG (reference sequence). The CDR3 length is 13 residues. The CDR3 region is CAWAGLNTGELFF. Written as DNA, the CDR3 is TGTGCCTGGGCAGGCCTGAACACCGGGGAGCTGTTTTTT. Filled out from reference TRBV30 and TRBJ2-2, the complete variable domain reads SQTIHQWPATLVQPVGSPLSLECTVEGTSNPNLYWYRQAAGRGLQLLFYSVGIGQISSEVPQNLSASRPQDRQFILSSKKLLLSDSGFYLCAWAGLNTGELFFGEGSRLTVL.

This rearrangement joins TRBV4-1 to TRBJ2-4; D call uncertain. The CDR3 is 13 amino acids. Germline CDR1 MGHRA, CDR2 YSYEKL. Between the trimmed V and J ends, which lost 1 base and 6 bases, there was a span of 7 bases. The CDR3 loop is CASSQGEVNIQYF. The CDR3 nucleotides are TGCGCCAGCAGCCAAGGAGAGGTAAACATTCAGTACTTC.

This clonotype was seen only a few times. The CDR3 sequence is CASSLEQGADGYTF. The CDR3 DNA reads as TGCGCCAGCAGCTTGGAACAGGGGGCGGATGGCTACACCTTC. The gene calls are TRBV5-1 and TRBJ1-2; TRBD1 matches 9 bases. This CDR3 comprises 14 residues. J was trimmed by 6 bases and V by 0 bases; bases with no gene match: 3. Germline CDR1 reads SGHRS; CDR2 reads YFSETQ.

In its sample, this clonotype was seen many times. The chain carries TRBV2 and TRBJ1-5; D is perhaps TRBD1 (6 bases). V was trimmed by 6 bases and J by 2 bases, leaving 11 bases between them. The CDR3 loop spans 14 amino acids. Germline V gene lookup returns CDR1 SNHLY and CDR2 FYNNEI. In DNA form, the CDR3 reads TGTGCCAGCAGATCCAGGGGAGGCAATCAGCCCCAGCATTTT. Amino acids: CASRSRGGNQPQHF.

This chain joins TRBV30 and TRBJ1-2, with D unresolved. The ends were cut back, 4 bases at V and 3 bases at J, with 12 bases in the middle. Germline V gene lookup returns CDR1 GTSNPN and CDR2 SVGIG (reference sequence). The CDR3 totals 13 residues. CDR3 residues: CAWTAGLHYGYTF. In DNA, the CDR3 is TGTGCCTGGACAGCAGGTCTCCACTATGGCTACACCTTC.

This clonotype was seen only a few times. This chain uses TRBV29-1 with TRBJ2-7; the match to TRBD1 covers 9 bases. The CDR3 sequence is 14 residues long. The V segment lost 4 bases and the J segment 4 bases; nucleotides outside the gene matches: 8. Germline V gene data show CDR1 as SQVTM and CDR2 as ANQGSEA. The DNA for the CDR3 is TGCAGCGTTGGTGGTGGGACAGGGTTATACGAGCAGTACTTC. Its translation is CSVGGGTGLYEQYF.

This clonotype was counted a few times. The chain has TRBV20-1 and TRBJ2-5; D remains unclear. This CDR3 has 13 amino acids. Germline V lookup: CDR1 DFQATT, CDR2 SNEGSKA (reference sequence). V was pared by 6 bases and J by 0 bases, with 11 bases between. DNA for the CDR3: TGCAGTGCCTGCCCAGACAACCAAGAGACCCAGTACTTC. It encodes CSACPDNQETQYF.

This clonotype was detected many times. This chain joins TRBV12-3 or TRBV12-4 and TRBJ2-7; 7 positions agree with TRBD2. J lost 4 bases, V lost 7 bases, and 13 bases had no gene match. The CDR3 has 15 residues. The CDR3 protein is CASTTSWGGKYEQYF. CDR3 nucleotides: TGTGCCAGCACCACGTCGTGGGGGGGGAAATACGAGCAGTACTTC.

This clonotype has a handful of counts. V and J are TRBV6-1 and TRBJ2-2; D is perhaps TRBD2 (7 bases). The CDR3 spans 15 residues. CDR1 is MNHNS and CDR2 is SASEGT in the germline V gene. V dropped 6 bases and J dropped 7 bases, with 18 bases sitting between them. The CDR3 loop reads CASRPSGTRGGELFF. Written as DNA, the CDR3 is TGTGCCAGCAGACCTAGCGGAACCAGGGGCGGGGAGCTGTTTTTT.

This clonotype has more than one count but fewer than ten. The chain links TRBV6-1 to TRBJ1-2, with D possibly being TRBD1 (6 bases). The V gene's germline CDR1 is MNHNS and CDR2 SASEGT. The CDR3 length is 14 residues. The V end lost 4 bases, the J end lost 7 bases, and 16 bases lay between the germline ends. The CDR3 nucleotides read TGTGCCAGCAGTGCAATGCAGGGGCTCAGTGGCTACACCTTC. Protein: CASSAMQGLSGYTF.

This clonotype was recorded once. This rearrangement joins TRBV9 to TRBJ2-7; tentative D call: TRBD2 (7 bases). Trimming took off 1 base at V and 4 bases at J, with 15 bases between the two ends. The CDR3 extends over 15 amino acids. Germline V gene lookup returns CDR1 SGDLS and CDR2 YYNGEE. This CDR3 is CASSVRWEGQYEQYF. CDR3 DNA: TGTGCCAGCAGCGTAAGGTGGGAGGGACAATACGAGCAGTACTTC.

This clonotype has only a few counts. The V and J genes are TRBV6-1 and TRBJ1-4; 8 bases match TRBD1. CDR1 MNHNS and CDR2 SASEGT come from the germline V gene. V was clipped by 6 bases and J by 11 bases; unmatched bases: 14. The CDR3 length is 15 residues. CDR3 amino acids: CASSPGQGNYGKLFF. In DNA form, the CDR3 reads TGTGCCAGCAGCCCCGGACAGGGCAATTATGGGAAACTGTTTTTT.

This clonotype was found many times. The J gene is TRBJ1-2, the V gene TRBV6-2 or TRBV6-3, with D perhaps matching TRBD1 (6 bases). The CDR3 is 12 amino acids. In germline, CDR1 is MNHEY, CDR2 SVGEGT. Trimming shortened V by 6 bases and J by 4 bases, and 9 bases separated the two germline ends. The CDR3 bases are TGTGCCAGCAGGGAGGACAGCTATGGCTACACCTTC. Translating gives CASREDSYGYTF.

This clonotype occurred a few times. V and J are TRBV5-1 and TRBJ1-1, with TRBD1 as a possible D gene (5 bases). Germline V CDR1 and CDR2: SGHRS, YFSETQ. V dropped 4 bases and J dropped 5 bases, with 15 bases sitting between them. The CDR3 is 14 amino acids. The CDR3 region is CASSPPGEGTEAFF. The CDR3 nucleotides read TGCGCCAGCAGCCCCCCGGGAGAGGGGACTGAAGCTTTCTTT.

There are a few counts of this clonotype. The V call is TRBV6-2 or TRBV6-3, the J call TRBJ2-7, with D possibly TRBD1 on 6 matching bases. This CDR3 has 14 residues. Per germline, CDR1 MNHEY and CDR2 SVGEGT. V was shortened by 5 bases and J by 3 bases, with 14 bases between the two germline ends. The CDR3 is CASSAWDNHYEQYF. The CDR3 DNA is TGTGCCAGCAGTGCTTGGGACAACCACTACGAGCAGTACTTC.

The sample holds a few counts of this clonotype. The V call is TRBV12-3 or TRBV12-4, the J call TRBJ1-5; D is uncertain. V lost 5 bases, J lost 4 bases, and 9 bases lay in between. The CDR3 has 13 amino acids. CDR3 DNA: TGTGCCAGCAGTGAGGTCCCGAATCAGCCCCAGCATTTT. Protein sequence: CASSEVPNQPQHF.

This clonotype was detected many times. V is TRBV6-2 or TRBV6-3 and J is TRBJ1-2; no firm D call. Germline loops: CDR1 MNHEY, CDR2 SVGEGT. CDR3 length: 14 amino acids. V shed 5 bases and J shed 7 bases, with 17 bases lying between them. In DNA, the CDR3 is TGTGCCAGCAGTGACCCGGCATCGCCCCTTGGCTACACCTTC. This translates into CASSDPASPLGYTF.